One T cell receptor (beta chain) is described in this entry. Its matching antigen is unknown. The sample is drawn from a study of CD8+ T cells in alopecia areata. Study details: Tofacitinib therapy took 6 to 18 months; 6 months off drug came after.

General study results and limits: Normal scalp showed lower clonality than lesional scalp, especially alopecia totalis/universalis. Scalp clonality, along with expanded CD8+ clones among the top 100, was significantly decreased by tofacitinib.

It was cDNA, reverse transcribed from extracted RNA, that served as the sequencing template. Profiling relied on immunoSEQ multiplex PCR, and the TCRdb table lists in-frame clones only, not all of them. Of 150,000 to 200,000 clones in the sample, 51% were seen once. Treatment noted: oral pan-JAK inhibitor, 5-10 mg twice daily. The CDR3 is 15 amino acids. Trimming took off 4 bases at V and 9 bases at J, with 19 bases between the two ends. CDR1 is SGHDN, CDR2 FVKESK, per germline. Sequenced here: CD8+ T cells sorted from blood, sampled around week 54, from a patient treated with tofacitinib. The chain links TRBV14 to TRBJ2-1, with D possibly TRBD1 on 5 matching bases. This clonotype originated in a human donor with alopecia areata. The CDR3 reads CASSLGRGAWSEQFF. As DNA, the CDR3 is TGTGCCAGCAGCCTCGGAAGGGGCGCGTGGAGTGAGCAGTTCTTC.